The 26 T cell receptor beta chains given below trace back to one sample, sequenced in a study of T cell responses to AZD1222 COVID-19 vaccine. Using immunoSEQ multiplex PCR, the repertoire was profiled, and TCRdb retains in-frame clones only, with some absent. Here the sample spans 150,000 to 200,000 clones, roughly 88% being singletons. This sample comprised peripheral blood, obtained on day 0 of AZD1222 vaccination. These receptors all stem from an adult in good health.

The chain recombines TRBV9 with TRBJ1-2, with 9 bases lining up with TRBD1. With 0 bases clipped from V and 7 bases from J, the junction kept 10 bases outside the gene matches. CDR1 and CDR2 from the germline V gene are SGDLS and YYNGEE. There are 16 residues in the CDR3. Here the CDR3 DNA reads TGTGCCAGCAGCGTAGCTACGGGACAGGGCGTAGGTGGCTACACCTTC. It codes for CASSVATGQGVGGYTF.

The V gene is TRBV2, the J gene TRBJ2-2; D not certain. In germline, CDR1 is SNHLY, CDR2 FYNNEI. V gave up 1 base and J gave up 6 bases, with 9 bases separating them. This CDR3 has 14 amino acids. The CDR3 DNA is TGTGCCAGCAGTGAAGGACATAGGGCCGGGGAGCTGTTTTTT. This sequence encodes CASSEGHRAGELFF. The full variable domain, in which reference TRBV2 and TRBJ2-2 provide the parts outside the CDR3, is EPEVTQTPSHQVTQMGQEVILRCVPISNHLYFYWYRQILGQKVEFLVSFYNNEISEKSEIFDDQFSVERPDGSNFTLKIRSTKLEDSAMYFCASSEGHRAGELFFGEGSRLTVL.

This clone was found once. The rearrangement joins TRBV28 to TRBJ1-2; possibly TRBD1 for D (6 bases). Trimming cost V 5 bases and J 0 bases, with 10 bases left between them. Germline V gene lookup returns CDR1 MDHEN and CDR2 SYDVKM. The CDR3 length is 14 residues. The CDR3 DNA follows: TGTGCCAGCAGTCGGGGACAAACTAACTATGGCTACACCTTC. Protein product: CASSRGQTNYGYTF.

V gene TRBV2 combines with J gene TRBJ1-4, with a weak D call TRBD1 (5 bases). The germline V gene encodes CDR1 SNHLY and CDR2 FYNNEI. Trimming pared 7 bases from V and 7 bases from J, leaving 13 bases between. The CDR3 contains 13 residues. DNA of the CDR3: TGTGCCAGCATTCGGACACTTGGTGAAAAACTGTTTTTT. Translated, it gives CASIRTLGEKLFF.

The rearrangement joins TRBV29-1 to TRBJ1-2; D gene uncertain. The germline V gene encodes CDR1 SQVTM and CDR2 ANQGSEA. CDR3 size: 12 residues. V shed 5 bases and J shed 5 bases, with 12 bases lying between them. CDR3 in amino acids: CSVSSEPYGYTF. CDR3 sequence (DNA): TGCAGCGTTAGTTCGGAACCTTATGGCTACACCTTC.

CDR3 sequence (DNA): TGTGCCAGCAGACCACCGGGACTAGCGGGGAATGAGCAGTTCTTC. This encodes CASRPPGLAGNEQFF. The chain is built from TRBV28 and TRBJ2-1; 13 nucleotides line up with TRBD2. The CDR3 length is 15 residues. Germline trimming cut 6 bases from V and 7 bases from J; bases unmatched to any gene: 6. Germline values: CDR1 MDHEN, CDR2 SYDVKM.

The genes are TRBV9 and TRBJ2-3, with 13 bases fitting TRBD2. Germline CDR1 SGDLS, CDR2 YYNGEE. The CDR3 loop spans 18 amino acids. V lost 0 bases to trimming and J lost 6 bases; unmatched junction nucleotides: 10. CDR3 region: CASSVGGLAGSGWDTQYF. Written as DNA, the CDR3 is TGTGCCAGCAGCGTAGGGGGACTAGCGGGGTCGGGTTGGGATACGCAGTATTTT.

The CDR3: CSVGGTQGGASTEAFF. As DNA, the CDR3 is TGCAGCGTCGGAGGAACCCAAGGTGGGGCGAGTACTGAAGCTTTCTTT. The gene calls are TRBV29-1 and TRBJ1-1; TRBD1 is a possible D gene (5 bases). There are 16 residues in the CDR3. Trimming took 6 bases from V and 5 from J, leaving 25 bases between them. The germline V gene has CDR1 SQVTM and CDR2 ANQGSEA.

The rearrangement uses TRBV6-2 or TRBV6-3 and TRBJ2-5; tentative D call: TRBD1 (6 bases). The germline CDR1 and CDR2 sequences are MNHEY and SVGEGT. V lost 2 bases, J lost 2 bases, and 12 bases lay in between. The CDR3 has 15 residues. The CDR3 loop reads CASSYAGQRQETQYF. As DNA, the CDR3 is TGTGCCAGCAGTTACGCAGGACAGAGACAAGAGACCCAGTACTTC.

This clone was detected only a few times. The chain employs TRBV7-8 and TRBJ2-7; D perhaps matches TRBD1 (6 bases). V lost 5 bases and J 1 base, leaving 15 bases between the germline ends. The CDR3 extends over 15 amino acids. The V gene's germline CDR1 is SGHVS and CDR2 FQNEAQ. CDR3 sequence reads: CASSGRATGSYEQYF. The DNA for the CDR3 is TGTGCCAGCAGCGGGCGGGCTACAGGGTCCTACGAGCAGTACTTC.

The chain links TRBV9 to TRBJ1-2; D unclear. The germline gives CDR1 SGDLS, CDR2 YYNGEE. V lost 2 bases and J lost 8, with 16 bases in between. The CDR3 has 14 residues. Written as DNA, the CDR3 is TGTGCCAGCAGCGTCCTTACTAACGGAGAGGGCTACACCTTC. Amino acids: CASSVLTNGEGYTF. The full variable domain, with the rest looked up from reference TRBV9 and TRBJ1-2, is DSGVTQTPKHLITATGQRVTLRCSPRSGDLSVYWYQQSLDQGLQFLIQYYNGEERAKGNILERFSAQQFPDLHSELNLSSLELGDSALYFCASSVLTNGEGYTFGSGTRLTVV.

The CDR3 protein is CASSYHLGAGNQPQHF. Written as DNA, the CDR3 is TGTGCCAGCAGTTATCATTTGGGGGCTGGCAATCAGCCCCAGCATTTT. The V gene is TRBV6-2 or TRBV6-3, the J gene TRBJ1-5; a possible D gene is TRBD1 (6 bases). The CDR3 has 16 residues. The V end lost 3 bases, the J end lost 2 bases, and 14 bases lay between the germline ends. CDR1 is MNHEY and CDR2 is SVGEGT in the germline V gene.

The chain uses TRBV3-1 (or the pseudogene TRBV3-2) and TRBJ1-2; no definite D call. V lost 2 bases and J lost 10, with 11 bases in between. CDR1 and CDR2 (germline): LGHDT, YNNKEL (reference sequence). The CDR3 spans 12 residues. In DNA form, the CDR3 reads TGTGCCAGCAGCCAATATGGGAGCCTCTACACCTTC. Translation gives CASSQYGSLYTF.

This clone turned up a few times. The chain links TRBV6-2 or TRBV6-3 to TRBJ1-3; D unresolved. This CDR3 comprises 17 residues. Trimming cost V 2 bases and J 2 bases, with 16 bases left between them. The V gene's germline CDR1 is MNHEY and CDR2 SVGEGT. The CDR3 bases are TGTGCCAGCAGTTACGGGCGCGTCAGGCAAGCTGGAAACACCATATATTTT. Translating it yields CASSYGRVRQAGNTIYF.

This chain connects TRBV30 to TRBJ1-1; TRBD1 might be the D (6 bases). V was cut by 3 bases and J by 2 bases, with 10 bases left in between. Germline assignment: CDR1 GTSNPN and CDR2 SVGIG (reference sequence). The CDR3 runs to 13 residues. CDR3 nucleotide sequence: TGTGCCTGGAGCGGGGGCACCAACACTGAAGCTTTCTTT. Translated: CAWSGGTNTEAFF.

The chain is built from TRBV29-1 and TRBJ2-1, with 12 bases fitting TRBD2. The CDR3 has 15 residues. Germline V gene sequence: CDR1 SQVTM, CDR2 ANQGSEA. V gave up 4 bases and J gave up 2 bases; unmatched junction bases: 3. The CDR3 is CSVVLAGGPYNEQFF. CDR3 sequence (DNA): TGCAGCGTTGTTCTAGCGGGGGGGCCCTACAATGAGCAGTTCTTC.

V and J are TRBV28 and TRBJ1-2; D is unresolved. The CDR3 contains 13 residues. Looked up from germline, CDR1 is MDHEN and CDR2 is SYDVKM. Deletions cut 5 bases from V and 4 bases from J, with 11 bases between. The CDR3 DNA reads as TGTGCCAGCAGTCCCCGACTCCTCTATGGCTACACCTTC. It is translated as CASSPRLLYGYTF.

This chain links TRBV30 with TRBJ1-2; D is perhaps TRBD1 (6 bases). CDR3 length: 11 amino acids. The germline CDR1 and CDR2 sequences are GTSNPN and SVGIG (reference sequence). V lost 1 base to trimming and J lost 8 bases, with 8 bases between them. The CDR3 region is CAWSAGGGYTF. Written as DNA, the CDR3 is TGTGCCTGGAGTGCTGGGGGCGGCTACACCTTC.

The chain employs TRBV12-3 or TRBV12-4 and TRBJ1-1; D ambiguous. The V end was cut by 6 bases, the J end by 6 bases, with 14 bases between. CDR3 size: 13 residues. CDR3 in DNA: TGTGCCAGCAGGATCGGCGCGGGCGCTGAAGCTTTCTTT. Its protein product is CASRIGAGAEAFF.

The chain combines TRBV27 with TRBJ2-5; 14 bases line up with TRBD2. V shed 5 bases and J 2 bases; nucleotides not matched to a gene: 10. Germline CDR1 is MNHEY and CDR2 is SMNVEV (reference sequence). The length of the CDR3 is 18 residues. The CDR3 reads CASSTNRGLAGEQETQYF. CDR3 nucleotides: TGTGCCAGCAGTACTAACCGGGGACTAGCGGGGGAACAAGAGACCCAGTACTTC.

V usage is TRBV28 and J usage is TRBJ1-1, with TRBD1 identical over 7 bases. The CDR3 contains 12 residues. The ends lost 6 bases at V and 11 bases at J; junction bases unmatched: 9. Germline V gene sequence: CDR1 MDHEN, CDR2 SYDVKM. The CDR3 DNA follows: TGTGCCAGCAGCTTGGAAGGGACAGAGGCTTTCTTT. This translates into CASSLEGTEAFF.

J is TRBJ1-5 and V is TRBV6-1, with D possibly TRBD1 on 5 matching bases. The CDR3 covers 16 residues. CDR1 is MNHNS, CDR2 SASEGT, per germline. V gave up 0 bases and J gave up 2 bases, with 11 bases separating them. CDR3 DNA sequence: TGTGCCAGCAGTGAAGCGGGGGGGAAGGGCAATCAGCCCCAGCATTTT. It encodes CASSEAGGKGNQPQHF.

This chain uses TRBV7-8 with TRBJ2-5; TRBD2 agrees at 10 bases. The CDR3 is made up of 19 amino acids. The V segment lost 5 bases and the J segment 0 bases; nucleotides outside the gene matches: 15. In germline, CDR1 is SGHVS, CDR2 FQNEAQ. CDR3 DNA: TGTGCCAGCAGCCCACCAGATGCCCGGACTAGCGGCAACCAAGAGACCCAGTACTTC. Translated, it gives CASSPPDARTSGNQETQYF.

This sequence joins TRBV5-1 and TRBJ2-1; 8 nucleotides line up with TRBD1. V was clipped by 4 bases and J by 3 bases; unmatched bases: 6. This CDR3 region has 15 residues. CDR1 is SGHRS, CDR2 YFSETQ, per germline. CDR3 coding DNA: TGCGCCAGCAGCACCCGGGACAGGATCTACAATGAGCAGTTCTTC. Translation: CASSTRDRIYNEQFF.

V and J are TRBV13 and TRBJ1-6, with TRBD1 as a possible D gene (5 bases). Trimming stripped 5 bases from V and 7 bases from J, with 18 bases between. There are 16 residues in the CDR3. Per germline, CDR1 PRHDT and CDR2 FYEKMQ (reference sequence). CDR3 sequence: CASSRRGEIRNSPLHF. The CDR3, as DNA: TGTGCCAGCAGCCGGAGAGGGGAGATAAGGAATTCACCCCTCCACTTT.

The chain combines TRBV7-3 with TRBJ1-4; TRBD1 matches at 8 bases. In germline, CDR1 is SGHTA, CDR2 FQGTGA. V gave up 8 bases and J gave up 14 bases; unmatched junction bases: 10. The CDR3 is 12 amino acids. CDR3 coding DNA: TGTGCCAGCCGGACAGGGCCGACGTTGCTGTTTTTT. Its protein is CASRTGPTLLFF.